This T cell receptor (beta chain) was sequenced during a study of blood T cells in healthy people across ages. Next came a second PCR, run for roughly 6 to 11 cycles, which used a sample-barcoded 5' primer along with a J-beta primer mix. MiXCR, applied by TCRdb to the 5' RACE reads, yields one record per CDR3 protein. The table records 800,000 or so distinct CDR3 sequences, roughly 46% of them present only once. General observations from the study: Without sorted subsets, naive and antigen-experienced compartments could not be conclusively compared. More naive CD4+ cells and higher diversity marked long-lived donors relative to aged donors.

Total RNA, at least 5.5 micrograms per sample, was extracted from PBMCs. CDR3 length equals 12 residues. Germline V gene sequence: CDR1 MNHEY, CDR2 SVGEGT. V dropped 8 bases and J dropped 10 bases, with 15 bases sitting between them. Regarding this clonotype: Its antigen is not known. This may be a read error: a much more frequent sequence differs by one nucleotide.

This clonotype was sampled from a man older than 75 in good health. The genes are TRBV6-2 or TRBV6-3 and TRBJ2-1, with a possible D match to TRBD2 (5 bases). Input material: blood. The chain's CDR3 is CASEGGSYEQFF. The CDR3 DNA sequence: TGTGCCAGCGAAGGAGGATCCTACGAGCAGTTCTTC.